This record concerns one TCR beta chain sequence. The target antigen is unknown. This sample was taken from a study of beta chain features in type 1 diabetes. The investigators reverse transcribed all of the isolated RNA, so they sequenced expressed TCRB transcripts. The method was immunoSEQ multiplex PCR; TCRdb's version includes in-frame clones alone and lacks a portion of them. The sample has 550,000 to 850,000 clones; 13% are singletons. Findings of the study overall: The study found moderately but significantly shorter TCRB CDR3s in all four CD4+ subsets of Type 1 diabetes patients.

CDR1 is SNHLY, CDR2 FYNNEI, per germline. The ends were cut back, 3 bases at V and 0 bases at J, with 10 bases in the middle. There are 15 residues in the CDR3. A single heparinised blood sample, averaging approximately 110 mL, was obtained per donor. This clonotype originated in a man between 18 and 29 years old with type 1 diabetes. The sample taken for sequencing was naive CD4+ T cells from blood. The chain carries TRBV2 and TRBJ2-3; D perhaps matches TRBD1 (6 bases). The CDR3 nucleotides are TGTGCCAGCAGTGATCAGGGGTTGAGCACAGATACGCAGTATTTT. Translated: CASSDQGLSTDTQYF.